The rows below give T cell receptor beta chains drawn from one sample of a study of Ad26.COV2.S vaccination and SARS-CoV-2 variants. Sequencing was performed with immunoSEQ multiplex PCR; in TCRdb, only in-frame clones are kept and a portion is missing. Of roughly 700,000 clones detected, around 89% appear once; the ten largest clones hold approximately 1.5%. The sequencing here drew on peripheral blood, taken in a trial of Ad26.COV2.S vaccine versus placebo. The receptors stem from a person aged 18-65 years who received the Ad26.COV2.S COVID-19 vaccine or a placebo. Each CDR3 is given with its conserved first and last residue. D genes are given only for firm matches. Clone size appears in some rows only: once, few, many, or a class for an expanded clone.

clone size: NA
J gene: TRBJ2-7
V gene: TRBV7-6
D gene: TRBD1
CDR3 protein: CASSPSGGTGSYEQYF
CDR3 DNA: TGTGCCAGCAGCCCTTCAGGGGGGACAGGCTCCTACGAGCAGTACTTC

clone size: NA
J gene: TRBJ1-1
V gene: TRBV7-8
D gene: NA
CDR3 protein: CASSPSIREGVNTEAFF
CDR3 DNA: TGTGCCAGCAGCCCATCTATACGAGAGGGTGTGAACACTGAAGCTTTCTTT

clone size: NA
J gene: TRBJ2-7
V gene: TRBV18
D gene: NA
CDR3 protein: CASSPQGLGYEQYF
CDR3 DNA: TGTGCCAGCTCACCACAGGGTCTGGGCTACGAGCAGTACTTC

clone size: few
J gene: TRBJ1-5
V gene: TRBV19
D gene: NA
CDR3 protein: CASSISHSNQPQHF
CDR3 DNA: TGTGCCAGTAGTATAAGCCATAGCAATCAGCCCCAGCATTTT

clone size: NA
J gene: TRBJ2-7
V gene: TRBV6-6
D gene: TRBD1
CDR3 protein: CASSYSRTGGEQYF
CDR3 DNA: TGTGCCAGCAGTTACTCAAGGACAGGGGGCGAGCAGTACTTC

clone size: NA
J gene: TRBJ1-1
V gene: TRBV6-2/TRBV6-3
D gene: TRBD1
CDR3 protein: CASSFNPGGLGTEAFF
CDR3 DNA: TGTGCCAGCAGTTTTAATCCAGGGGGCCTCGGGACTGAAGCTTTCTTT

clone size: NA
J gene: TRBJ2-7
V gene: TRBV29-1
D gene: NA
CDR3 protein: CSVGEFEQYF
CDR3 DNA: TGCAGCGTTGGAGAATTCGAGCAGTACTTC

clone size: once
J gene: TRBJ2-1
V gene: TRBV2
D gene: TRBD2
CDR3 protein: CASSEALQTSGEQFF
CDR3 DNA: TGTGCCAGCAGTGAAGCGCTTCAAACTAGCGGTGAGCAGTTCTTC

clone size: NA
J gene: TRBJ2-1
V gene: TRBV6-8
D gene: TRBD2
CDR3 protein: CASRGLASEQFF
CDR3 DNA: TGTGCCAGCAGAGGACTAGCTTCCGAGCAGTTCTTC

clone size: NA
J gene: TRBJ1-1
V gene: TRBV5-6
D gene: NA
CDR3 protein: CASSLPTGGNTEAFF
CDR3 DNA: TGTGCCAGCAGCTTGCCAACAGGAGGTAACACTGAAGCTTTCTTT

clone size: NA
J gene: TRBJ2-7
V gene: TRBV19
D gene: NA
CDR3 protein: CASSKGLGEQYF
CDR3 DNA: TGTGCCAGTAGTAAGGGACTCGGGGAGCAGTACTTC

clone size: NA
J gene: TRBJ2-5
V gene: TRBV5-1
D gene: NA
CDR3 protein: CASSLGGPETQYF
CDR3 DNA: TGCGCCAGCAGCTTGGGTGGGCCGGAGACCCAGTACTTC

clone size: NA
J gene: TRBJ2-5
V gene: TRBV6-5
D gene: NA
CDR3 protein: CASSYDGYQETQYF
CDR3 DNA: TGTGCCAGCAGTTACGACGGGTACCAAGAGACCCAGTACTTC

clone size: NA
J gene: TRBJ1-2
V gene: TRBV10-1
D gene: TRBD1
CDR3 protein: CASSNALGQGADGYTF
CDR3 DNA: TGCGCCAGCAGCAATGCCTTGGGACAGGGGGCTGATGGCTACACCTTC

clone size: NA
J gene: TRBJ2-1
V gene: TRBV11-2
D gene: NA
CDR3 protein: CASSLGNNEQFF
CDR3 DNA: TGTGCCAGCAGCTTAGGAAACAATGAGCAGTTCTTC

clone size: NA
J gene: TRBJ1-1
V gene: TRBV2
D gene: NA
CDR3 protein: CASSEDTGLAFF
CDR3 DNA: TGTGCCAGCAGTGAAGATACAGGGTTGGCTTTCTTT

clone size: few
J gene: TRBJ1-2
V gene: TRBV19
D gene: TRBD1
CDR3 protein: CASWDRGVPNYGYTF
CDR3 DNA: TGTGCCTCCTGGGACAGGGGGGTACCTAACTATGGCTACACCTTC

clone size: NA
J gene: TRBJ1-1
V gene: TRBV11-3
D gene: NA
CDR3 protein: CASSLDGGSTAEAFF
CDR3 DNA: TGTGCCAGCAGCTTAGACGGGGGTTCCACAGCCGAAGCTTTCTTT

clone size: NA
J gene: TRBJ2-1
V gene: TRBV2
D gene: NA
CDR3 protein: CASSEWLAGEQFF
CDR3 DNA: TGTGCCAGCAGTGAATGGCTAGCTGGTGAGCAGTTCTTC

clone size: NA
J gene: TRBJ1-4
V gene: TRBV6-5
D gene: NA
CDR3 protein: CASTPGDTTNEKLFF
CDR3 DNA: TGTGCCAGCACTCCTGGGGATACAACTAATGAAAAACTGTTTTTT

clone size: NA
J gene: TRBJ2-3
V gene: TRBV6-6
D gene: TRBD1
CDR3 protein: CASKTGSSTDTQYF
CDR3 DNA: TGTGCCAGCAAGACAGGGTCTAGCACAGATACGCAGTATTTT

clone size: NA
J gene: TRBJ2-3
V gene: TRBV2
D gene: TRBD1
CDR3 protein: CASSLYRGRTQYF
CDR3 DNA: TGTGCCAGCAGTTTATACAGGGGGCGAACGCAGTATTTT

clone size: once
J gene: TRBJ2-1
V gene: TRBV7-9
D gene: NA
CDR3 protein: CASREGRTGEQFF
CDR3 DNA: TGTGCCAGCAGGGAAGGACGTACTGGTGAGCAGTTCTTC

clone size: few
J gene: TRBJ2-7
V gene: TRBV3-1/TRBV3-2
D gene: NA
CDR3 protein: CASSQEWRTFPVVYF
CDR3 DNA: TGTGCCAGCAGCCAAGAATGGAGGACATTCCCTGTCGTGTACTTC

clone size: NA
J gene: TRBJ1-6
V gene: TRBV5-1
D gene: NA
CDR3 protein: CASSPRDFNSPLHF
CDR3 DNA: TGCGCCAGCAGCCCCCGGGATTTTAATTCACCCCTCCACTTT

clone size: NA
J gene: TRBJ1-3
V gene: TRBV3-1/TRBV3-2
D gene: TRBD1
CDR3 protein: CASSRTGVLGNTIYF
CDR3 DNA: TGTGCCAGCAGCCGGACAGGGGTCCTTGGAAACACCATATATTTT

clone size: NA
J gene: TRBJ1-1
V gene: TRBV9
D gene: NA
CDR3 protein: CASSVGANTEAFF
CDR3 DNA: TGTGCCAGCAGCGTCGGGGCGAACACTGAAGCTTTCTTT

clone size: NA
J gene: TRBJ2-5
V gene: TRBV7-9
D gene: TRBD1
CDR3 protein: CASSRRQGRETQYF
CDR3 DNA: TGTGCCAGCAGCCGTCGACAGGGTCGGGAGACCCAGTACTTC

clone size: NA
J gene: TRBJ2-5
V gene: TRBV27
D gene: NA
CDR3 protein: CASRTLRVQETQYF
CDR3 DNA: TGTGCCAGCAGGACCCTCAGGGTTCAAGAGACCCAGTACTTC

clone size: NA
J gene: TRBJ2-7
V gene: TRBV3-1/TRBV3-2
D gene: TRBD1
CDR3 protein: CASSQDRGGTGGSHEQYF
CDR3 DNA: TGTGCCAGCAGCCAAGATCGTGGAGGGACAGGGGGCTCGCACGAGCAGTACTTC

clone size: NA
J gene: TRBJ2-7
V gene: TRBV3-1/TRBV3-2
D gene: NA
CDR3 protein: CASSQAERSPLEQYF
CDR3 DNA: TGTGCCAGCAGCCAAGCGGAGAGGTCCCCCCTCGAGCAGTACTTC

clone size: NA
J gene: TRBJ1-1
V gene: TRBV2
D gene: NA
CDR3 protein: CARGRVNTEAFF
CDR3 DNA: TGTGCCAGGGGGAGGGTGAACACTGAAGCTTTCTTT

clone size: NA
J gene: TRBJ1-3
V gene: TRBV2
D gene: NA
CDR3 protein: CASANPAWDTIYF
CDR3 DNA: TGTGCCAGCGCCAACCCCGCGTGGGACACCATATATTTT

clone size: NA
J gene: TRBJ2-1
V gene: TRBV10-2
D gene: NA
CDR3 protein: CASSDIYNEQFF
CDR3 DNA: TGCGCCAGCAGTGACATCTACAATGAGCAGTTCTTC

clone size: NA
J gene: TRBJ1-1
V gene: TRBV30
D gene: NA
CDR3 protein: CAWSEGIAVAFF
CDR3 DNA: TGTGCCTGGAGTGAAGGGATAGCGGTAGCTTTCTTT

clone size: NA
J gene: TRBJ2-1
V gene: TRBV30
D gene: NA
CDR3 protein: CAWTPQPYNEQFF
CDR3 DNA: TGTGCCTGGACCCCTCAACCATACAATGAGCAGTTCTTC

clone size: NA
J gene: TRBJ1-5
V gene: TRBV23-1
D gene: NA
CDR3 protein: CASSPSRENQPQHF
CDR3 DNA: TGCGCCAGCAGCCCCAGCAGGGAAAATCAGCCCCAGCATTTT

clone size: NA
J gene: TRBJ1-5
V gene: TRBV2
D gene: NA
CDR3 protein: CASNRVNQPQHF
CDR3 DNA: TGTGCCAGCAATAGGGTGAATCAGCCCCAGCATTTT

clone size: NA
J gene: TRBJ2-5
V gene: TRBV29-1
D gene: NA
CDR3 protein: CSSLRGVQETQYF
CDR3 DNA: TGCAGCAGTCTCAGGGGAGTCCAAGAGACCCAGTACTTC

clone size: NA
J gene: TRBJ2-7
V gene: TRBV6-1
D gene: TRBD2
CDR3 protein: CASSEAGGIDEQYF
CDR3 DNA: TGTGCCAGCAGTGAAGCCGGGGGGATCGACGAGCAGTACTTC

clone size: once
J gene: TRBJ2-2
V gene: TRBV5-1
D gene: TRBD1
CDR3 protein: CASSLSGQGGELFF
CDR3 DNA: TGCGCCAGCAGCTTGTCGGGACAGGGCGGGGAGCTGTTTTTT